This entry lists 21 T cell receptor beta chains sequenced from one sample in a study of PD-L1 blockade in urothelial cancer. Assay: immunoSEQ multiplex PCR; the TCRdb copy retains only in-frame clones and omits some. There are around 120,000 clones in the sample; around 85% occur only once, and 2.4% lies in the top ten. The sequencing used PBMCs, collected around atezolizumab (anti-PD-L1) treatment. The origin of the receptors is a man aged 45-65 years with urothelial cancer.

The J gene is TRBJ2-1, the V gene TRBV11-3, with 12 bases identical to TRBD2. CDR3 size: 16 residues. Germline V CDR1 and CDR2: SGHNT, YENEEA. The V gene end was trimmed by 6 bases and the J gene end by 5 bases; junction bases not matched to a gene: 8. CDR3 loop: CASSDPGLAGNNEQFF. The CDR3 DNA sequence: TGTGCCAGCAGTGACCCGGGACTAGCGGGTAACAATGAGCAGTTCTTC.

The chain has TRBV7-9 and TRBJ1-1; D possibly corresponds to TRBD1 (5 bases). The germline V and J ends were trimmed by 3 bases and 5 bases, with 10 bases remaining between them. The CDR3 is 13 amino acids. Germline-derived CDR1 and CDR2 are SEHNR and FQNEAQ (reference sequence). CDR3 in DNA: TGTGCCAGCAGCTTGGGGGGGAAGACTGAAGCTTTCTTT. Protein product: CASSLGGKTEAFF.

V is TRBV28 and J is TRBJ2-7; perhaps TRBD2 as D (5 bases). This CDR3 comprises 13 residues. The germline V gene has CDR1 MDHEN and CDR2 SYDVKM. Between the trimmed V and J ends, which lost 8 bases and 3 bases, there was a span of 14 bases. The CDR3 region is CASEGRRIYEQYF. In DNA form, the CDR3 reads TGTGCCAGCGAGGGCCGCAGGATCTACGAGCAGTACTTC.

The rearrangement uses TRBV2 and TRBJ1-5; TRBD1 agrees at 8 bases. Germline trimming cut 4 bases from V and 2 bases from J; bases unmatched to any gene: 4. Germline V lookup: CDR1 SNHLY, CDR2 FYNNEI. The CDR3 is 15 amino acids. The CDR3 DNA sequence: TGTGCCAGCAGTGGACAGGGGCTAGGCAATCAGCCCCAGCATTTT. This encodes CASSGQGLGNQPQHF.

The sample holds a few counts of this clone. The chain links TRBV6-1 to TRBJ2-4; 7 bases align to TRBD1. Germline CDR1 reads MNHNS; CDR2 reads SASEGT. The CDR3 sequence is 16 residues long. The J segment lost 2 bases and the V segment lost 4 bases, leaving 8 bases of the junction unmatched. The CDR3: CASSVQGILTKNIQYF. DNA of the CDR3: TGTGCCAGCAGTGTACAGGGGATACTAACCAAAAACATTCAGTACTTC.

The chain joins TRBV6-6 to TRBJ2-7; 9 bases line up with TRBD1. Germline assignment: CDR1 MNHNY and CDR2 SVGAGI (reference sequence). V shed 4 bases, J shed 4 bases, and the junction held 8 bases outside the gene matches. The CDR3 extends over 15 amino acids. For the CDR3, the DNA is TGTGCCAGCAGTTCCGGGACAGGGCGTAGGTACGAGCAGTACTTC. This codes for CASSSGTGRRYEQYF.

This chain links TRBV9 with TRBJ2-1, with 9 bases fitting TRBD2. The trim removed 2 bases at V and 7 bases at J, leaving 7 bases unmatched. The CDR3 runs 15 residues. CDR1 is SGDLS and CDR2 is YYNGEE in the germline V gene. The CDR3 coding sequence is TGTGCCAGCAGCGTGGCTAGCGGGATTTTGAATGAGCAGTTCTTC. It specifies CASSVASGILNEQFF.

In regard to this clone: A much more abundant neighbour one base away suggests this may be a read error. CDR3 loop: CTWSQGFSTDTQYF. The CDR3 DNA sequence: TGTACCTGGAGCCAGGGATTCAGCACAGATACGCAGTATTTT. The chain recombines TRBV30 with TRBJ2-3; D may be TRBD1 (5 bases). Germline lookup yields CDR1 GTSNPN and CDR2 SVGIG (reference sequence). CDR3 length: 14 residues.

This chain joins TRBV5-1 and TRBJ2-3; tentative D call: TRBD2 (6 bases). CDR3 length: 16 amino acids. Germline CDR1 and CDR2: SGHRS and YFSETQ. V gave up 0 bases and J gave up 1 base, with 12 bases separating them. The CDR3 DNA follows: TGCGCCAGCAGCTTGGGGTCCGGGGGAGGCACAGATACGCAGTATTTT. It is translated as CASSLGSGGGTDTQYF.

Comment on this clone: The junction departs from the called germline gene at one end, perhaps through a read error. V gene TRBV5-4 combines with J gene TRBJ2-5, with 7 bases identical to TRBD2. The CDR3 is 15 amino acids. Germline CDR1 is SGHNT and CDR2 is YYREEE (reference sequence). DNA of the CDR3: TGTGCCAGCAGCCCCGGCGGGAGCCCCCAAGAGGCCCAGTACTTC. It translates to CASSPGGSPQEAQYF.

The chain is built from TRBV9 and TRBJ2-7; TRBD2 agrees at 10 bases. The J segment lost 0 bases and the V segment lost 0 bases, leaving 3 bases of the junction unmatched. Germline V gene sequence: CDR1 SGDLS, CDR2 YYNGEE. This CDR3 has 16 amino acids. For the CDR3, the DNA is TGTGCCAGCAGCGTAGGAGGACTAGCGGACTCCTACGAGCAGTACTTC. This gives the protein CASSVGGLADSYEQYF.

V usage is TRBV7-3 and J usage is TRBJ2-7; TRBD2 aligns across 14 bases. The germline V gene encodes CDR1 SGHTA and CDR2 FQGTGA. V lost 5 bases to trimming and J lost 8 bases; unmatched junction nucleotides: 5. This CDR3 comprises 14 residues. The CDR3 coding sequence is TGTGCCAGCAGCCCGGGACTAGCGGGAGAAAAGCAGTACTTC. Encoded protein: CASSPGLAGEKQYF. Full variable domain (outside the CDR3, taken from reference TRBV7-3 and TRBJ2-7): GAGVSQTPSNKVTEKGKYVELRCDPISGHTALYWYRQSLGQGPEFLIYFQGTGAADDSGLPNDRFFAVRPEGSVSTLKIQRTERGDSAVYLCASSPGLAGEKQYFGPGTRLTVT.

V usage is TRBV5-6 and J usage is TRBJ2-2, with D possibly being TRBD1 (6 bases). Germline V lookup: CDR1 SGHDT, CDR2 YYEEEE. The CDR3 spans 13 residues. Deletions cut 4 bases from V and 7 bases from J, with 11 bases between. CDR3 sequence (DNA): TGTGCCAGCAGCCTGGGGGCCGTCGGGGAGCTGTTTTTT. Encoded protein: CASSLGAVGELFF.

V and J are TRBV9 and TRBJ2-7, with D perhaps TRBD1 or TRBD2 (9 bases each). V was clipped by 4 bases and J by 9 bases, with 23 bases between them. CDR3 length: 15 residues. The germline CDR1 and CDR2 sequences are SGDLS and YYNGEE. The CDR3 DNA reads TGTGCCAGCAGCACGGGACAGGGTAAAGCGGGAGGGCAGTACTTC. This gives the protein CASSTGQGKAGGQYF.

The chain is built from TRBV7-2 and TRBJ1-2; D unclear. CDR1 and CDR2 from the germline V gene are SGHTA and FQGNSA. CDR3 length equals 10 residues. The V and J ends lost 3 bases and 7 bases respectively, with 3 bases between them. The CDR3, as DNA: TGTGCCAGCAGCTTCTGTGGCTACACCTTC. Protein sequence: CASSFCGYTF.

This chain links TRBV2 with TRBJ2-5, with 8 bases that match TRBD1. CDR1 is SNHLY, CDR2 FYNNEI, per germline. The CDR3 has 12 residues. Germline trimming cut 8 bases from V and 5 bases from J; bases unmatched to any gene: 4. Here the CDR3 DNA reads TGTGCCAGCGACAGGGGCGGGGAGACCCAGTACTTC. Its translation: CASDRGGETQYF.

The V gene is TRBV28, the J gene TRBJ1-1; D ambiguous. The V and J ends lost 6 bases and 1 base respectively, with 6 bases between them. From germline, CDR1 is MDHEN and CDR2 SYDVKM. CDR3 length: 12 residues. The CDR3 nucleotides are TGTGCCAGCAGCCTTCCGAACACTGAAGCTTTCTTT. Translated, it gives CASSLPNTEAFF.

This clone came up once. The V gene is TRBV11-1, the J gene TRBJ1-1; D is possibly TRBD1 (6 bases). Trimming pared 5 bases from V and 5 bases from J, leaving 9 bases between. Germline loops: CDR1 SGHAT, CDR2 FQDESV (reference sequence). This CDR3 spans 12 amino acids. The CDR3, as DNA: TGTGCCAGCAGCCCCAGGGGAACTGAAGCTTTCTTT. It is translated as CASSPRGTEAFF.

The chain links TRBV15 to TRBJ1-2, with TRBD1 as a possible D gene (5 bases). V was trimmed by 0 bases and J by 2 bases, leaving 7 bases between them. CDR1 and CDR2 from the germline V gene are LNHNV and YYDKDF (reference sequence). The CDR3 is 14 residues long. The CDR3 reads CATSRDGGNYGYTF. The CDR3 bases are TGTGCCACCAGCAGAGATGGGGGGAACTATGGCTACACCTTC.

This chain joins TRBV6-1 and TRBJ2-1; a possible D gene is TRBD1 (6 bases). This CDR3 comprises 13 residues. V lost 4 bases to trimming and J lost 3 bases, with 7 bases between them. CDR1 and CDR2 (germline): MNHNS, SASEGT. The CDR3 sequence is CASSVDSYNEQFF. As DNA, the CDR3 is TGTGCCAGCAGTGTGGACAGCTACAATGAGCAGTTCTTC.

This sequence joins TRBV6-1 and TRBJ2-7; 8 bases match TRBD1. The V segment lost 1 base and the J segment 5 bases; nucleotides outside the gene matches: 10. In germline, CDR1 is MNHNS, CDR2 SASEGT. The CDR3 extends over 16 amino acids. CDR3: CASSEVFTGGSHEQYF. As DNA, the CDR3 is TGTGCCAGCAGTGAAGTCTTCACAGGGGGAAGCCACGAGCAGTACTTC.